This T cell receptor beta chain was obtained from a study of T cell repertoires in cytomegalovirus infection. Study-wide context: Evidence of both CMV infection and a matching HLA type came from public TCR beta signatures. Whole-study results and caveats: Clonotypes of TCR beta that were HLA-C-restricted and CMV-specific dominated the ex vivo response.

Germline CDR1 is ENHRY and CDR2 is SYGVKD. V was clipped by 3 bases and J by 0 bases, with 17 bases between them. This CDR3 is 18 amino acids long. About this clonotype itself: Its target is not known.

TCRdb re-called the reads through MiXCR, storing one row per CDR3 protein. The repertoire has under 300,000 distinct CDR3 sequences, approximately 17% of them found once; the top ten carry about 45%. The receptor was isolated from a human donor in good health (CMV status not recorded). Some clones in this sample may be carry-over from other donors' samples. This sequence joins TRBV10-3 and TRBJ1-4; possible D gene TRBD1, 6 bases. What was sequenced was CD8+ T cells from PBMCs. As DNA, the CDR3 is TGTGCCATCAGTGACCACCCACCGGGGGCGGCAACTAATGAAAAACTGTTTTTT. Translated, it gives CAISDHPPGAATNEKLFF.